This T cell receptor (beta chain) was obtained from a study of T-cell reconstitution after alpha-beta-depleted transplantation in children. A note on this clonotype: Antigen: not known.

Construction of the TCRbeta library involved unique molecular identifiers. TCRdb recomputed calls from the PCR reads with MiXCR, one row per CDR3 protein. Among 55,000 to 65,000 distinct CDR3 sequences listed, approximately 43% were seen once. Study-wide results and caveats: It was reported that alpha-beta T cells came from several hundred expanded graft clones (about two months after transplant).

Germline V lookup: CDR1 DFQATT, CDR2 SNEGSKA (reference sequence). The CDR3 sequence is 18 residues long. Trimming took 3 bases from V and 0 from J, leaving 21 bases between them. This material consisted of PBMCs, mostly from graft donor cells, taken 360 days after TCRalphabeta/CD19-depleted stem cell transplant. The rearrangement uses TRBV20-1 and TRBJ2-1; possible D gene TRBD2, 6 bases. This TCR derives from a male patient younger than 18 who had a stem cell transplant for acute lymphoblastic leukemia, so the T cells may come from the graft donor. The CDR3 nucleotides are TGCAGTGCTAGTTCCGCTCGAGACGGGACTGTCTCCTACAATGAGCAGTTCTTC. Translating it yields CSASSARDGTVSYNEQFF.